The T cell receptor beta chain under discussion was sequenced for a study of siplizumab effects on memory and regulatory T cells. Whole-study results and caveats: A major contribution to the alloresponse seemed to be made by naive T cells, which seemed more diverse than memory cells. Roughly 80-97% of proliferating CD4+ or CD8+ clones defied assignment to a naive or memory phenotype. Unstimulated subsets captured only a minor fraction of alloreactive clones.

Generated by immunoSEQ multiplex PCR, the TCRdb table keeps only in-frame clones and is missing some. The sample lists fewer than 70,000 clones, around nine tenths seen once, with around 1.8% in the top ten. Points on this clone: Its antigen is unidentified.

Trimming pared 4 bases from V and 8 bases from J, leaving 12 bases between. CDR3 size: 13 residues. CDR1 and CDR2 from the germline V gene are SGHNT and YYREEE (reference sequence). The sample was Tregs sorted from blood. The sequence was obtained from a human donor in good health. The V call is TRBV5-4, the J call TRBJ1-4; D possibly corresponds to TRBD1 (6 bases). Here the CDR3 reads CASSGGGEEKLFF. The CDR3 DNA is TGTGCCAGCAGCGGAGGGGGGGAAGAAAAACTGTTTTTT.